Sequencing of this T cell receptor beta chain was carried out in a study of cytotoxic CD8 clonotypes in ibrutinib-treated CLL. Study observations and caveats: Sustained-remission patients were sampled at different times than progressing patients were.

The V end lost 5 bases, the J end lost 0 bases, and 14 bases lay between the germline ends. Germline values: CDR1 SGHVS, CDR2 FQNEAQ. The CDR3 covers 15 residues. A note on this clone: No antigen is known for it.

Using immunoSEQ multiplex PCR, the repertoire was profiled, and TCRdb retains in-frame clones only, with some absent. This sample yields 300,000 or so clones, of which under 70% are seen a single time; 5% to 6.5% belongs to the top ten. This TCR was sampled from a human donor with chronic lymphocytic leukemia. Specimen: PBMCs, collected after 36 months of ibrutinib treatment. This chain uses TRBV7-8 with TRBJ2-7; possibly TRBD2 for D (5 bases). The CDR3 nucleotides read TGTGCCAGCAGCCCTATTCCGGGGAGCTCCTACGAGCAGTACTTC. It is translated as CASSPIPGSSYEQYF. Filled out from reference TRBV7-8 and TRBJ2-7, the complete variable domain reads GAGVSQSPRYKVAKRGQDVALRCDPISGHVSLFWYQQALGQGPEFLTYFQNEAQLDKSGLPSDRFFAERPEGSVSTLKIQRTQQEDSAVYLCASSPIPGSSYEQYFGPGTRLTVT.